Below, one T cell receptor (beta chain) is given with its context. Its antigen is unidentified. These data belong to a study of CD39 and CD103 CD8 tumor-infiltrating T cells. Across the study: Shown patients: HPV-positive HNSCC, HPV-negative HNSCC, ovarian cancer, melanoma. Study-level points and caveats: DP TIL clonotypes were rarely found in blood or uninvolved lymph node.

DNA input per subset was roughly 8,500 to 110,000 sorted cells. Produced via immunoSEQ multiplex PCR; TCRdb's table is partial and in-frame only. The data contain around 8,100 clones, about three fifths of them singletons. Germline V lookup: CDR1 SGHVS, CDR2 FNYEAQ. Trimming removed 0 bases from V and 0 bases from J, with 6 bases in between. This CDR3 is built from 15 residues. This receptor was obtained from a human donor with head and neck squamous cell carcinoma. The chain carries TRBV7-6 and TRBJ2-1; D gene uncertain. Sequenced input: CD8+ T cells sorted from blood. Indicated subset: total memory CD8 T cells (CD45RA-CCR7+/-) from blood or uninvolved lymph node. In nucleotides, the CDR3 is TGTGCCAGCAGCTTAGCGTCAGTCTCCTACAATGAGCAGTTCTTC. Translation: CASSLASVSYNEQFF.